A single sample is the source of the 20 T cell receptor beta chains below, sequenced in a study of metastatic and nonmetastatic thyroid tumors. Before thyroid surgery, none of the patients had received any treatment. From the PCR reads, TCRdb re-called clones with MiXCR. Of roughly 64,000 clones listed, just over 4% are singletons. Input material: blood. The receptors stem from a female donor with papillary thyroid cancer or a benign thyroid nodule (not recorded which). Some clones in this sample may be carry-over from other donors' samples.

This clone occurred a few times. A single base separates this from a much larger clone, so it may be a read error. In DNA form, the CDR3 reads TGTGCCAGTAGTATAGGTTGGAGGACGTGGGGAGAGACCCAGTACTTC. Its translation: CASSIGWRTWGETQYF. The chain recombines TRBV19 with TRBJ2-5; weak D call: TRBD2 (5 bases). The V end was cut by 1 base, the J end by 4 bases, with 16 bases between. The CDR3 totals 16 residues. Germline CDR1 and CDR2: LNHDA and SQIVND (reference sequence).

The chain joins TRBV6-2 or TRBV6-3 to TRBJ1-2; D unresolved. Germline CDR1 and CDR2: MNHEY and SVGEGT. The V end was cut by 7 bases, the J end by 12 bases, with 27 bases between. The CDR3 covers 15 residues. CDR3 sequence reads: CASIPRTDSNYCHTF. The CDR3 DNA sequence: TGTGCCAGCATCCCTCGGACGGATTCTAACTATTGCCACACCTTC.

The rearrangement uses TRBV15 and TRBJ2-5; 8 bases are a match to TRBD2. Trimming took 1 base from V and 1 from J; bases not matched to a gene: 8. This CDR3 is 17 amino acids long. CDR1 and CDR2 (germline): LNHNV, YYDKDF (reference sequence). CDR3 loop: CATSRGRRGASQETQYF. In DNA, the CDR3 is TGTGCCACCAGCAGAGGGAGGCGGGGGGCGTCCCAAGAGACCCAGTACTTC. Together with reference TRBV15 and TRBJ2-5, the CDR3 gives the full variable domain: DAMVIQNPRYQVTQFGKPVTLSCSQTLNHNVMYWYQQKSSQAPKLLFHYYDKDFNNEADTPDNFQSRRPNTSFCFLDIRSPGLGDTAMYLCATSRGRRGASQETQYFGPGTRLLVL.

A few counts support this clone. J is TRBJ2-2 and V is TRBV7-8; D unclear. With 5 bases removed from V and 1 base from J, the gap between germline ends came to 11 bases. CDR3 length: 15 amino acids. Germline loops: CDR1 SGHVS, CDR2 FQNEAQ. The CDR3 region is CASSPRTGNTGELFF. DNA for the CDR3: TGTGCCAGCAGCCCGAGGACGGGGAACACCGGGGAGCTGTTTTTT.

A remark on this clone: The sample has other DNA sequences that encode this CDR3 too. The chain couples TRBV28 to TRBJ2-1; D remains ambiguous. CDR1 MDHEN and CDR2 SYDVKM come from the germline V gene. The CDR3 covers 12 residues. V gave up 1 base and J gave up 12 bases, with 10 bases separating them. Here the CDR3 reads CASSLSGLGQFF. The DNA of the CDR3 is TGTGCCAGCAGTTTATCAGGTCTCGGGCAGTTCTTC.

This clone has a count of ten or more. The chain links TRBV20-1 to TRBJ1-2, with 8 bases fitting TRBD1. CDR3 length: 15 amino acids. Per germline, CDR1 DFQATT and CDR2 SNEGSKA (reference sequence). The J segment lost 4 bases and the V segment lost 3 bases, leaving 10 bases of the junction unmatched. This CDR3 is CSARGQVGGSYGYTF. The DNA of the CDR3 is TGCAGTGCTAGGGGACAGGTCGGGGGTTCCTATGGCTACACCTTC.

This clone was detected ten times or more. The CDR3 region has the DNA TGTGCCAGCAGTTATTTGGGGAACACTGAAGCTTTCTTT. As protein: CASSYLGNTEAFF. The genes are TRBV6-1 and TRBJ1-1, with unresolved D. Trimming pared 5 bases from V and 1 base from J, leaving 8 bases between. Germline V gene data show CDR1 as MNHNS and CDR2 as SASEGT. This CDR3 has 13 residues.

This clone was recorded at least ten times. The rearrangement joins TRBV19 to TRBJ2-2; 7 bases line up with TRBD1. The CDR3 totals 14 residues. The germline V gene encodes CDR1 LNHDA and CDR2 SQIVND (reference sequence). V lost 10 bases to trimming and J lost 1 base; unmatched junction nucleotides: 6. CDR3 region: CAIRTGKNTGELFF. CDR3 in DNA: TGTGCCATTAGGACAGGAAAGAACACCGGGGAGCTGTTTTTT.

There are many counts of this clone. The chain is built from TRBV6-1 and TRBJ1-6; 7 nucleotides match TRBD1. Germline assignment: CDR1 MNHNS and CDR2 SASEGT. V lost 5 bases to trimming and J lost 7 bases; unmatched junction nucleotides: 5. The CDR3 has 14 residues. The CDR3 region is CASSYRGRNSPLHF. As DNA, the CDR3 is TGTGCCAGCAGTTACAGGGGCCGAAATTCACCCCTCCACTTT.

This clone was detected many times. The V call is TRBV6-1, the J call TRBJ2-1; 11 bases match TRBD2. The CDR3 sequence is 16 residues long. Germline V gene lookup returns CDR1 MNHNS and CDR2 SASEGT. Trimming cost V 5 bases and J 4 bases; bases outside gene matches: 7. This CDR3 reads CASSFLTSGTYNEQFF. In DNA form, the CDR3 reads TGTGCCAGCAGTTTCCTGACTAGCGGGACATACAATGAGCAGTTCTTC.

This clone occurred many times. In nucleotides, the CDR3 is TGCGCCAGCAGCTTGGCGGGACAGGGAAACACCATATATTTT. It encodes CASSLAGQGNTIYF. The rearrangement joins TRBV5-1 to TRBJ1-3; TRBD1 aligns across 7 bases. Germline CDR1 reads SGHRS; CDR2 reads YFSETQ. With 0 bases clipped from V and 4 bases from J, the junction kept 1 base outside the gene matches. CDR3 length: 14 amino acids.

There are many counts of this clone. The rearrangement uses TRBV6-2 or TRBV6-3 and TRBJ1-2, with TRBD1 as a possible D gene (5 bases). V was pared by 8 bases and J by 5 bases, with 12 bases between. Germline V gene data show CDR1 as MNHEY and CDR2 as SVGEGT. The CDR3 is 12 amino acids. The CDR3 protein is CASSPQGYGYTF. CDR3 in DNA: TGTGCCAGCTCACCCCAGGGTTATGGCTACACCTTC.

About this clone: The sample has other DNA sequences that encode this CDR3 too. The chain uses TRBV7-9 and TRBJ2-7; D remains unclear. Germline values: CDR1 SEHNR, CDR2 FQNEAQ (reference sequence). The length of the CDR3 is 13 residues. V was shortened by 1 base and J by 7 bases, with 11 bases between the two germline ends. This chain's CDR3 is CASSLDPLGEQYF. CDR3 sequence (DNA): TGTGCCAGCAGCTTAGATCCCTTGGGAGAGCAGTACTTC. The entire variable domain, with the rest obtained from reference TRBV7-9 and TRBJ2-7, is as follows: DTGVSQNPRHKITKRGQNVTFRCDPISEHNRLYWYRQTLGQGPEFLTYFQNEAQLEKSRLLSDRFSAERPKGSFSTLEIQRTEQGDSAMYLCASSLDPLGEQYFGPGTRLTVT.

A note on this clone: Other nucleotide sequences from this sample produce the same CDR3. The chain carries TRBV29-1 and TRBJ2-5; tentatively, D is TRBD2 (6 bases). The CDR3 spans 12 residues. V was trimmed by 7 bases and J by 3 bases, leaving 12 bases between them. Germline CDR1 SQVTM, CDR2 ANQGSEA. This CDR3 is CSARTGEETQYF. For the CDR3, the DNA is TGCAGCGCTCGGACGGGGGAAGAGACCCAGTACTTC.

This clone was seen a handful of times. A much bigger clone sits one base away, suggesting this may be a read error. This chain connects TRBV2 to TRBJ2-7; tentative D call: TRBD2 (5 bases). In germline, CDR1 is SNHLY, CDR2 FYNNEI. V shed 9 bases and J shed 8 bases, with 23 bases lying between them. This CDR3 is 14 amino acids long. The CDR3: CASSDPPPHYKQYF. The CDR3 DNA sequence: TGTGCCAGTAGCGATCCGCCGCCTCATTACAAGCAGTACTTC.

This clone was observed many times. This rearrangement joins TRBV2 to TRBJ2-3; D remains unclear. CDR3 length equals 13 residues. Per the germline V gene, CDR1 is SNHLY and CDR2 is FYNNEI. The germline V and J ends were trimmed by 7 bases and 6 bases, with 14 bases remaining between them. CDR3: CASKYSVRDTQYF. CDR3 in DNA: TGTGCCAGCAAATACAGCGTCAGGGATACGCAGTATTTT.

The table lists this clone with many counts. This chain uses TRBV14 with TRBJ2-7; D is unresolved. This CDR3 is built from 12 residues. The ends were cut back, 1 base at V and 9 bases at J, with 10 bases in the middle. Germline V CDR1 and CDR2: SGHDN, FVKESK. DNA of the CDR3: TGTGCCAGCAGCCAAGCCCTCGGTCGGCAGTACTTC. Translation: CASSQALGRQYF.

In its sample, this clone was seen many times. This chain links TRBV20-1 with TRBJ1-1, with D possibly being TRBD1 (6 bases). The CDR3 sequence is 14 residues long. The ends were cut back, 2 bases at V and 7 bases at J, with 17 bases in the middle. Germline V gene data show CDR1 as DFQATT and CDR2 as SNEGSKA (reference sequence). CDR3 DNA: TGCAGTGCTAGAAGTGAGGGGGGGGGGATTGAAGCTTTCTTT. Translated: CSARSEGGGIEAFF.

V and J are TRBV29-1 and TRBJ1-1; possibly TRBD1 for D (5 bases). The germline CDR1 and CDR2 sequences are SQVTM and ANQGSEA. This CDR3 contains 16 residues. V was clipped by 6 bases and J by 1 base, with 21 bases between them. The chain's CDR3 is CSVGGGGGVWNTEAFF. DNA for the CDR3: TGCAGCGTCGGTGGGGGGGGGGGGGTTTGGAACACTGAAGCTTTCTTT.

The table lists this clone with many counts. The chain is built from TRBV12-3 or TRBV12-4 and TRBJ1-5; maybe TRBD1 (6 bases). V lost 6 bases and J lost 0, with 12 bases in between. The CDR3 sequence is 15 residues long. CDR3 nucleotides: TGTGCCAGCAGGTCCGAACAGGGTAGCAATCAGCCCCAGCATTTT. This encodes CASRSEQGSNQPQHF.